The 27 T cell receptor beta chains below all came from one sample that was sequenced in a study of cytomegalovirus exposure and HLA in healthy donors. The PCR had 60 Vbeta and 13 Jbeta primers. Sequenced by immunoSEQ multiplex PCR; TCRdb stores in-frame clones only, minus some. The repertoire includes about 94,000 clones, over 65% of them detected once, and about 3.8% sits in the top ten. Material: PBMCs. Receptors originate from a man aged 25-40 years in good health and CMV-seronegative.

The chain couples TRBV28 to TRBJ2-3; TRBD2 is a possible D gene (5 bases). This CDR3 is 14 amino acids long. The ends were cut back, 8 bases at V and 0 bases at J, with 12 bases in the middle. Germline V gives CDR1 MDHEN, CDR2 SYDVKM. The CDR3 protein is CASGREPSTDTQYF. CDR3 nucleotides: TGTGCCAGCGGCCGGGAACCTAGCACAGATACGCAGTATTTT.

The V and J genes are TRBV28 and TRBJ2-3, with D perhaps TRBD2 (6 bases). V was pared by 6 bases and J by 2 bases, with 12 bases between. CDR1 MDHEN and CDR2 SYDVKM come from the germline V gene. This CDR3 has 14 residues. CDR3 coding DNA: TGTGCCAGCAGCAAGAGGGACTTCACAGATACGCAGTATTTT. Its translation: CASSKRDFTDTQYF.

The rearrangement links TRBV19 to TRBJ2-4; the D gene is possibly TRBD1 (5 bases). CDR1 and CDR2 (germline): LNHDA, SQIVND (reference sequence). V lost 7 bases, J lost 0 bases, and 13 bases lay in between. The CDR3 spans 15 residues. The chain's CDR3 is CASTPGNLAKNIQYF. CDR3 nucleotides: TGTGCCAGTACCCCAGGGAATTTAGCCAAAAACATTCAGTACTTC.

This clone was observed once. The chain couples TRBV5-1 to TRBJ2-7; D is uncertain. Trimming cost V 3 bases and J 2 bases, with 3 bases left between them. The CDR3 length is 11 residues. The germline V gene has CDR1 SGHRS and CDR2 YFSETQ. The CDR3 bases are TGCGCCAGCAGCTCTCCCTACGAGCAGTACTTC. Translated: CASSSPYEQYF. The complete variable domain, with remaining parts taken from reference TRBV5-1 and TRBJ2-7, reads KAGVTQTPRYLIKTRGQQVTLSCSPISGHRSVSWYQQTPGQGLQFLFEYFSETQRNKGNFPGRFSGRQFSNSRSEMNVSTLELGDSALYLCASSSPYEQYFGPGTRLTVT.

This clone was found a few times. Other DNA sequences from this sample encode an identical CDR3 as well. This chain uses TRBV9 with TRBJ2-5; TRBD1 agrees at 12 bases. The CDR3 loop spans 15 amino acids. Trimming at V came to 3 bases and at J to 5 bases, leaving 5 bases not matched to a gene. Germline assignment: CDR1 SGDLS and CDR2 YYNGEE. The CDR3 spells CASSGGQGAGETQYF. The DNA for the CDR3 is TGTGCCAGCAGCGGGGGACAGGGGGCAGGGGAGACCCAGTACTTC.

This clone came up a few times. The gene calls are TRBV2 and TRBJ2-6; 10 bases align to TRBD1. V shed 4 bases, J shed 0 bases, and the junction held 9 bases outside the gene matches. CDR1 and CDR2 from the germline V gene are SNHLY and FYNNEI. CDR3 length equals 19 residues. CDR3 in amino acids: CASSGVPGQGNSGANVLTF. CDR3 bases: TGTGCCAGCAGTGGGGTACCGGGACAGGGGAACTCTGGGGCCAACGTCCTGACTTTC.

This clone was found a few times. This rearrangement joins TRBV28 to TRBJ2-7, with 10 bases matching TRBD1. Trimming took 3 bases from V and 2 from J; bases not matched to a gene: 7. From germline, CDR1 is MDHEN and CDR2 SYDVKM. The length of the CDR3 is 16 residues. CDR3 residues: CASSFSTGTGAYEQYF. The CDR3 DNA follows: TGTGCCAGCAGTTTCTCGACCGGGACAGGGGCCTACGAGCAGTACTTC.

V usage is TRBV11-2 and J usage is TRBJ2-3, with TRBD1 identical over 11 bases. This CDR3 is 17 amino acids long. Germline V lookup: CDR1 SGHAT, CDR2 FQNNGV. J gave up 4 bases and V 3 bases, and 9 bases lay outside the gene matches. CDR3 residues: CASSLRTGGMSADTQYF. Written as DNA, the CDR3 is TGTGCCAGCAGCTTGAGGACAGGGGGCATGTCGGCAGATACGCAGTATTTT.

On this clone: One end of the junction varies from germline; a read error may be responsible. Here the CDR3 DNA reads TGTTCCAGCAGCCGAGAGCCCTACGAGCAGTACTTC. This translates into CSSSREPYEQYF. The V and J genes are TRBV7-9 and TRBJ2-7; no definite D call. Germline V gene data show CDR1 as SEHNR and CDR2 as FQNEAQ (reference sequence). The CDR3 length is 12 residues.

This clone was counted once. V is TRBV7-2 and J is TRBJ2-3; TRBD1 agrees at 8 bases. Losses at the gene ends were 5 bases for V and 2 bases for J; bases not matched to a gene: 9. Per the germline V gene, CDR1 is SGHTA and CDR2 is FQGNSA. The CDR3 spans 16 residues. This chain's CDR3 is CASSNSGTGVTDTQYF. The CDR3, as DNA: TGTGCCAGCAGCAACTCCGGGACAGGAGTCACAGATACGCAGTATTTT. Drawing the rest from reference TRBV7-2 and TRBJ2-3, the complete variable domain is GAGVSQSPSNKVTEKGKDVELRCDPISGHTALYWYRQSLGQGLEFLIYFQGNSAPDKSGLPSDRFSAERTGGSVSTLTIQRTQQEDSAVYLCASSNSGTGVTDTQYFGPGTRLTVL.

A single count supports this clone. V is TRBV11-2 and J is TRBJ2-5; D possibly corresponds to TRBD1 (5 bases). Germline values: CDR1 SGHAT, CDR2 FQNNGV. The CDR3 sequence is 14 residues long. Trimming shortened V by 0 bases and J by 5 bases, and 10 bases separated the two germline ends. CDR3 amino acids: CASSLDPRGETQYF. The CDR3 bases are TGTGCCAGCAGCTTAGACCCTAGGGGCGAGACCCAGTACTTC.

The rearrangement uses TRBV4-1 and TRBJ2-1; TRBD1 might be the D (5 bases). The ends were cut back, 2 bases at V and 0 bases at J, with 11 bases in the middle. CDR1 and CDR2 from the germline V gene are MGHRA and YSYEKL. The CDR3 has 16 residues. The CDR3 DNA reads TGCGCCAGCAGCCAAAATCCAGGGCCCTCCTACAATGAGCAGTTCTTC. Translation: CASSQNPGPSYNEQFF.

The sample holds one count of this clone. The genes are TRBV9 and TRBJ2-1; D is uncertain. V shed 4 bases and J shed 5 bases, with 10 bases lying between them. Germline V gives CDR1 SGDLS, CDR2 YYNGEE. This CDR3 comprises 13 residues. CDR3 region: CASSLLADNEQFF. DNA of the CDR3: TGTGCCAGCAGCCTCCTGGCGGACAATGAGCAGTTCTTC.

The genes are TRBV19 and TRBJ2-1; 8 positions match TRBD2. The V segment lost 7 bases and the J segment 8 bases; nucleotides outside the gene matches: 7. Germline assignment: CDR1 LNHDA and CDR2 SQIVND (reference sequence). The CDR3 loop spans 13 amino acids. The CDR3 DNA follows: TGTGCCAGTAAGGGGCGGGAGGTCGATGAGCAGTTCTTC. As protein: CASKGREVDEQFF.

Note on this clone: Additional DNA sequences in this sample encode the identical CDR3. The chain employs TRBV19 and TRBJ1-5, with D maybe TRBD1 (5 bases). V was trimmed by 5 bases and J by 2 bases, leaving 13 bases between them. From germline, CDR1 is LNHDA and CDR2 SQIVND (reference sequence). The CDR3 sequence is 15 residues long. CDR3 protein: CASSPRGGGNQPQHF. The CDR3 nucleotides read TGTGCCAGTAGTCCTAGGGGTGGGGGCAATCAGCCCCAGCATTTT.

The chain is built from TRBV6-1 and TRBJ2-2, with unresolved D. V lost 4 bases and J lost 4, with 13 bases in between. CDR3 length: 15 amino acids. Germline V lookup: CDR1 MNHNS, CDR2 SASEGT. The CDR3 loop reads CASSGTALGTGELFF. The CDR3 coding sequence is TGTGCCAGCAGTGGTACAGCTCTGGGCACCGGGGAGCTGTTTTTT.

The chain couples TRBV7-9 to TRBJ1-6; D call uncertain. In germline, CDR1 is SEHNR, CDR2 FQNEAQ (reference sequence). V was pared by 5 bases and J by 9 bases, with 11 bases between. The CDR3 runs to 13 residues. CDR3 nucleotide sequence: TGTGCCAGCAGCCAGAGGCTTACTTCACCCCTCCACTTT. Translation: CASSQRLTSPLHF.

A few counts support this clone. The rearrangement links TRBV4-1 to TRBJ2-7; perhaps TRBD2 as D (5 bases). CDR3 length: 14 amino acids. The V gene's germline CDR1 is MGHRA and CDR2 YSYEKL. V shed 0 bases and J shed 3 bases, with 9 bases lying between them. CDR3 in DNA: TGCGCCAGCAGCCAAGAGGACGGGAACTACGAGCAGTACTTC. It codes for CASSQEDGNYEQYF.

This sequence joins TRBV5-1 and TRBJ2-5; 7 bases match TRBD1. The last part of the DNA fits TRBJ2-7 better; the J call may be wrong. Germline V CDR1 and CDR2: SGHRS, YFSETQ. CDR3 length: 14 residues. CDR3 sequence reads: CASSFGQDTYEQYF. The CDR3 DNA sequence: TGCGCCAGCAGCTTTGGACAGGACACCTACGAGCAGTACTTC.

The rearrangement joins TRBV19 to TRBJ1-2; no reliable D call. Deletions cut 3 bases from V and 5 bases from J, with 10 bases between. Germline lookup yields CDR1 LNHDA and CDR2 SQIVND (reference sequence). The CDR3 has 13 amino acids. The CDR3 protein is CASSITVAYGYTF. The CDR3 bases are TGTGCCAGTAGTATTACGGTCGCTTATGGCTACACCTTC.

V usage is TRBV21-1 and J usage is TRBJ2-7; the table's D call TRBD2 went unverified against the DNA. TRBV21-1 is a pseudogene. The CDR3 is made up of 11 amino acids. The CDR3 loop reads CASILTYEQYF. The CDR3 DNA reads TGTGCCAGCATCCTTACCTACGAGCAGTACTTC.

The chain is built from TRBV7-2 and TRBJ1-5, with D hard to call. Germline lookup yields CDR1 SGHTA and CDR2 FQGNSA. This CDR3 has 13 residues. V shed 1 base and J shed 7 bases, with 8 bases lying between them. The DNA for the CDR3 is TGTGCCAGCAGCTTAGAAGGAGGACAGCCCCAGCATTTT. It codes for CASSLEGGQPQHF. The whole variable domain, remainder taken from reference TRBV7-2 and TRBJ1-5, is GAGVSQSPSNKVTEKGKDVELRCDPISGHTALYWYRQSLGQGLEFLIYFQGNSAPDKSGLPSDRFSAERTGGSVSTLTIQRTQQEDSAVYLCASSLEGGQPQHFGDGTRLSIL.

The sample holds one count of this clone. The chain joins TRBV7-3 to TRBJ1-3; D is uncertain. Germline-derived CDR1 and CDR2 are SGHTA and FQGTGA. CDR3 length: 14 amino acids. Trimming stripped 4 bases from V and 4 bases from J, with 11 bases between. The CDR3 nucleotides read TGTGCCAGCAGCTACGAGTCCCGAGGAAACACCATATATTTT. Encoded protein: CASSYESRGNTIYF.

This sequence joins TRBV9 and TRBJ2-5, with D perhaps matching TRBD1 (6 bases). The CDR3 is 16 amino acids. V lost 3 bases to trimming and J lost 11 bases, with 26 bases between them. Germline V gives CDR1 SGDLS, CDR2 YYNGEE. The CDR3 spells CASSGLAAGEPYGQYF. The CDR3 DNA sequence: TGTGCCAGCAGCGGACTTGCGGCAGGGGAACCCTACGGGCAGTACTTC.

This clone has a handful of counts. Here the CDR3 DNA reads TGCGCCAGCAGTGAAAAGGGGGCCTACACCTTC. Its protein is CASSEKGAYTF. The rearrangement links TRBV10-2 to TRBJ1-2; 7 nucleotides agree with TRBD1. In germline, CDR1 is WSHSY, CDR2 SAAADI. The CDR3 covers 11 residues. The V gene end was trimmed by 3 bases and the J gene end by 10 bases; junction bases not matched to a gene: 2.

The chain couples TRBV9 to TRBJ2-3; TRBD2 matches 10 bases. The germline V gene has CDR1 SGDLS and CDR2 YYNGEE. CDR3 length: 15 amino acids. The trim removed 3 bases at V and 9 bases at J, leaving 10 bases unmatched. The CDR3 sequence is CASSASSGSGETQYF. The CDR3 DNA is TGTGCCAGCAGCGCCTCTAGCGGGAGTGGTGAAACGCAGTATTTT.

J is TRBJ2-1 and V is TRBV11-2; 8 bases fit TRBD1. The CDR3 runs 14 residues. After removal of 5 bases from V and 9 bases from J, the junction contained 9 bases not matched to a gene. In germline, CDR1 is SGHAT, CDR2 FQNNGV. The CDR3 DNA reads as TGTGCCAGCAGCAGTGGACAGGGAGGTAGTGAGCAGTTCTTC. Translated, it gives CASSSGQGGSEQFF. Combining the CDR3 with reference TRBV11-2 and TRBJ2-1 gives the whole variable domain EAGVAQSPRYKIIEKRQSVAFWCNPISGHATLYWYQQILGQGPKLLIQFQNNGVVDDSQLPKDRFSAERLKGVDSTLKIQPAKLEDSAVYLCASSSGQGGSEQFFGPGTRLTVL.